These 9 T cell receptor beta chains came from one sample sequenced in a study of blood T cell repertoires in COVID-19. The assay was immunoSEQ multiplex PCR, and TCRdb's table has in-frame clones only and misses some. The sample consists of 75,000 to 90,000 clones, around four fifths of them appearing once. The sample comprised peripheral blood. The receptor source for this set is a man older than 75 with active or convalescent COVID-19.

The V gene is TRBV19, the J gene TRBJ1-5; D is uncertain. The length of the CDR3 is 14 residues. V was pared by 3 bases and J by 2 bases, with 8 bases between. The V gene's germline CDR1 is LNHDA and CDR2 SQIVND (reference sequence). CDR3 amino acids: CASSMGAGNQPQHF. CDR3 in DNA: TGTGCCAGTAGTATGGGAGCAGGCAATCAGCCCCAGCATTTT.

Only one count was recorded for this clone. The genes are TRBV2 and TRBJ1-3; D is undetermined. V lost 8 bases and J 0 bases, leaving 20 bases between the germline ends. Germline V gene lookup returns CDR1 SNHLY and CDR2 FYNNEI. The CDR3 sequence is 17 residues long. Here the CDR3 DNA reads TGTGCCAGCGGTCACCTTGGAGGGAACCCCTCTGGAAACACCATATATTTT. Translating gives CASGHLGGNPSGNTIYF.

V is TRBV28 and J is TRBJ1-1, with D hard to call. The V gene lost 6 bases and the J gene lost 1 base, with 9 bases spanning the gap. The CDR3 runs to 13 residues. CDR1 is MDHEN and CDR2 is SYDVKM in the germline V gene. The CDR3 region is CASSPTRNTEAFF. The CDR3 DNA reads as TGTGCCAGCAGCCCGACTCGGAACACTGAAGCTTTCTTT.

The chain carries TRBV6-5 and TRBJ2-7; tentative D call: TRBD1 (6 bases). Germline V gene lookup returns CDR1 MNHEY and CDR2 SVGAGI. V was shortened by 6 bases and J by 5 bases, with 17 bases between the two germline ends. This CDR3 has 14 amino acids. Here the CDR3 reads CASRATGLINEQYV. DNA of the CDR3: TGTGCCAGCAGAGCTACAGGGTTAATAAACGAGCAGTACGTC.

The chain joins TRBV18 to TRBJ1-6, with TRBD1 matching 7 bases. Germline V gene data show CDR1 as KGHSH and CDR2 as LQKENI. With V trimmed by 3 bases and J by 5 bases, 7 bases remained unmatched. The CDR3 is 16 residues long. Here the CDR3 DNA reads TGTGCCAGCTCACCGGGACAGAGACTAAATAATTCACCCCTCCACTTT. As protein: CASSPGQRLNNSPLHF.

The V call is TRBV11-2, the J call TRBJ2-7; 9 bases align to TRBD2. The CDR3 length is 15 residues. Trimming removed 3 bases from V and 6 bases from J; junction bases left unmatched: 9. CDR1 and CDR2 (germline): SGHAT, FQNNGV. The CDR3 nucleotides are TGTGCCAGCAGCTTGTTGGGTAGCGGGGGCTCCGAGCAGTACGTC. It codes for CASSLLGSGGSEQYV.

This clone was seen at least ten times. Written as DNA, the CDR3 is TGTGCCAGCAGCTTGGGCCGGGGTAGCTCCTACGAGCAGTACGTC. Its protein product is CASSLGRGSSYEQYV. The chain joins TRBV5-4 to TRBJ2-7; a possible D gene is TRBD2 (5 bases). CDR1 and CDR2 (germline): SGHNT, YYREEE (reference sequence). Trimming removed 0 bases at V and 0 bases at J, with 10 bases between. CDR3 length: 15 residues.

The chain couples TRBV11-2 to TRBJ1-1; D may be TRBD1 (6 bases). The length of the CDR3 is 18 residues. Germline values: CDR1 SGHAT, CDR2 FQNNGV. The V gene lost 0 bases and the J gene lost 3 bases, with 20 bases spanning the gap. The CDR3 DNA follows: TGTGCCAGCAGCTTAGACCCTCCCGACGGGGACACCCACACTGAAGCTTTCTTT. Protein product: CASSLDPPDGDTHTEAFF.

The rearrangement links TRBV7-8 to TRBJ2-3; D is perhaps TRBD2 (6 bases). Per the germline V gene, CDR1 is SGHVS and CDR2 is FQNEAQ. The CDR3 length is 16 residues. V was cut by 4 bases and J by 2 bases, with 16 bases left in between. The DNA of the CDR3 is TGTGCCAGCAGCTCCCGGAGACTAGATGTCACAGATACGCAGTATTTT. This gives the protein CASSSRRLDVTDTQYF.